Sequencing of this T cell receptor (beta chain) was carried out in a study of blood T cell repertoires in COVID-19. About the research overall: Acute-phase and convalescent COVID-19 samples originated in the United States, Italy and Spain.

Source study methods: Amplification from reference gene primers served as the basis for estimated nucleated cell counts. Libraries were prepared by immunoSEQ multiplex PCR; TCRdb keeps only in-frame clonotypes and omits some of them. V and J calls and clone size are given by that table; D and trimming were obtained from the DNA. This sample has some 180,000 clones; approximately 83% occur once, and the top ten carry roughly 2%. The J segment lost 9 bases and the V segment lost 4 bases, leaving 6 bases of the junction unmatched. The CDR3 spans 13 residues. Germline assignment: CDR1 GTSNPN and CDR2 SVGIG (reference sequence). This clone was found once.

The sequence derives from a woman of 80 years or more with acute or convalescent COVID-19. This chain connects TRBV30 to TRBJ2-1, with 10 bases lining up with TRBD1. The sample taken for sequencing was peripheral blood. DNA of the CDR3: TGTGCCTGGATTGGACAGGGGGTTGGTGAGCAGTTCTTC. As protein: CAWIGQGVGEQFF.